Each of the 4 T cell receptor beta chains below was sequenced from the same sample in a study of T cells in Graves' hyperthyroidism and ophthalmopathy. The CDR3 regions of TCR beta were amplified from RNA transcripts. Initially, a first-round RT-PCR of the TCR CDR3 employed the HTBI primer set. TCRdb redid the calling of the multiplex PCR reads with MiXCR, one entry per CDR3 protein. In the table there are around 520,000 distinct CDR3 sequences, approximately 25% of which are singletons. Sequenced sample: blood. Receptors originate from a woman aged 25 to 39 with Graves' ophthalmopathy.

This clonotype was counted at least ten times. The gene calls are TRBV19 and TRBJ2-4; D assignment may be TRBD1 or TRBD2 (5 bases each). V was cut by 7 bases and J by 6 bases, with 16 bases left in between. The CDR3 has 14 residues. CDR1 and CDR2 from the germline V gene are LNHDA and SQIVND (reference sequence). In DNA, the CDR3 is TGTGCCAGTATCAATAGCCGGGACGGAAACATTCAGTACTTC. Residues: CASINSRDGNIQYF.

This clonotype was detected many times. CDR3 region: CSARVQGASILGYTF. CDR3 nucleotides: TGCAGTGCTAGAGTACAGGGGGCGAGCATTCTGGGCTACACCTTC. V is TRBV20-1 and J is TRBJ1-2; 9 bases align to TRBD1. Losses at the gene ends were 1 base for V and 8 bases for J; bases not matched to a gene: 11. The CDR3 extends over 15 amino acids. The germline V gene encodes CDR1 DFQATT and CDR2 SNEGSKA (reference sequence).

At least ten counts were recorded for this clonotype. V and J are TRBV7-6 and TRBJ1-2, with a possible D match to TRBD1 (5 bases). Per the germline V gene, CDR1 is SGHVS and CDR2 is FNYEAQ. Trimming took off 6 bases at V and 4 bases at J, with 18 bases between the two ends. This CDR3 is 15 amino acids long. In DNA form, the CDR3 reads TGTGCCAGCAGTCACGATCAAGAGGGGCTCTATGGCTACACCTTC. Encoded protein: CASSHDQEGLYGYTF.

The J gene is TRBJ2-5, the V gene TRBV6-2 or TRBV6-3; no clear D gene. V was trimmed by 5 bases and J by 4 bases, leaving 17 bases between them. This CDR3 has 15 amino acids. Germline values: CDR1 MNHEY, CDR2 SVGEGT. CDR3 loop: CASSGDRFWRETQYF. CDR3 nucleotide sequence: TGTGCCAGCAGTGGAGATCGTTTCTGGAGAGAGACCCAGTACTTC.